This T cell receptor beta chain was observed in a study of monozygotic twins with inflammatory bowel disease (dated by TCRdb to between 2017 and 2020). With respect to the entire study: A total of about 28 monozygotic twin pairs were included in the full study, comprising nine German pairs (four IBD-concordant, five IBD-discordant) and 19 IBD-discordant Danish pairs. Each individual had, on average, about 151 000 unique TCRalpha sequences and 181 000 unique TCRbeta sequences available for analysis. Disease-associated traits were sought mainly through comparisons between IBD patients and their genetically identical healthy co-twins within discordant pairs. Study-wide conclusions, independent of this receptor: Distinction between different T cell subtypes could not be achieved in the analysis. Differing immunosuppressive treatments among patients may have added background noise and inter-individual variability to the repertoires. Concordant and discordant twins showed no difference in repertoire similarity, possibly because of limited statistical power. TCRbeta repertoire diversity, by inverse Simpson index, was decreased in IBD patients compared with their healthy co-twins. No single strong signal or clonotype linked to IBD turned up in the results, so the idea that one exists was not supported. IBD patients shared fewer clonotypes with other individuals than healthy twins did, most markedly in patients showing signs of disease activity.

Of note for this clonotype: Its antigen is still unknown.

Reading from cysteine to phenylalanine, the CDR3 counts 18 amino acids. No nucleotide data were recorded. According to the germline V gene, CDR1 reads KGHDR and CDR2 reads SFDVKD. From each donor, an approximately 2.6 ml peripheral blood sample was collected into PAXgene tubes and kept at -80 degrees C. Without any T cell sorting, total RNA was extracted from whole blood using the PAXgene blood miRNA kit on an automated QIAcube. Peripheral blood from monozygotic twin pairs, either concordant or discordant for inflammatory bowel disease, underwent deep TCRalpha and TCRbeta repertoire profiling that used unique molecular barcoding. For every twin pair, smoking habits were documented, and each individual was categorised as a current, former or never smoker. Libraries were built with 5' RACE. For each TCR library, approximately 4,000 ng of total RNA was used. For each sample, cDNA synthesis with SMARTScribe reverse transcriptase was split into eight separate reactions. Unique molecular identifiers containing a 6-nucleotide sample barcode were introduced through template switching during cDNA synthesis. Two nested PCRs of 16 and 9 cycles amplified the TCRalpha and TCRbeta cDNA, and bead purification followed each PCR. Before amplification, the cDNA was both treated with uracil DNA-glycosylase and purified with the QIAquick PCR purification kit. In the second PCR, Illumina TruSeq-compatible adapters and sample-specific barcodes were added. Library quality and concentration were checked on TapeStation and Qubit, and libraries were pooled at 5 to 6.5 ng each. The pooled libraries were sequenced with 2 x 100 bp reads and custom sequencing primers on an Illumina HiSeq2500 single-index Rapid Run. As for the authors' bioinformatics: UMI-based consensus assembly with MiGEC version 1.2.6 was used to correct PCR and sequencing errors. MiXCR version 2.1.1 was used to carry out V(D)J alignment, clonotype assembly and CDR3 extraction. To normalise gene usage, clonotype sharing and MAIT/NKT TCR abundance, the top 1000, 10 000 and 20 000 clonotypes in each sample were analysed. Diversity was computed as the inverse Simpson index with the vegan R package after downsampling to 27 000 UMIs. Statistical testing used paired Mann-Whitney U tests on the discordant twin pairs and applied Benjamini-Hochberg correction for multiple testing. TCRdb reprocessed the public reads and reports one entry per CDR3 protein sequence, without DNA. What appears here as the V and J calls and clone size reflects TCRdb's work, not the paper's. The sample table holds about 380,000 distinct CDR3 sequences. Of the sample, around 2.6% falls within the top ten clones.

The chain is made from TRBV24-1 and TRBJ1-4; the D call from TCRdb, TRBD1, cannot be confirmed without DNA. This clonotype originated in a human donor with ulcerative colitis or Crohn's disease, or a healthy co-twin of an affected twin (not recorded which). Sequencing used blood. The CDR3 region: CATSDYRGAAATNEKLFF.